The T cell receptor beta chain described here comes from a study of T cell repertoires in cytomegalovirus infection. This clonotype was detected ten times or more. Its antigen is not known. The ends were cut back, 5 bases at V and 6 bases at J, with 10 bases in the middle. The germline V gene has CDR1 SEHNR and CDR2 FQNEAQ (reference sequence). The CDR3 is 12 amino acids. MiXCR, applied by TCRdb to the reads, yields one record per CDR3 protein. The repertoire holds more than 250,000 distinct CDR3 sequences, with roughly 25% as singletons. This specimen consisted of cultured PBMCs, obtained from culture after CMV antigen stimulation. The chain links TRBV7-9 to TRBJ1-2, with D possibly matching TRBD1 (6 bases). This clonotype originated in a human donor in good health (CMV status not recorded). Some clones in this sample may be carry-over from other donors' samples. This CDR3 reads CASSEGEDGYTF. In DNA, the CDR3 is TGTGCCAGCAGCGAGGGGGAGGATGGCTACACCTTC.